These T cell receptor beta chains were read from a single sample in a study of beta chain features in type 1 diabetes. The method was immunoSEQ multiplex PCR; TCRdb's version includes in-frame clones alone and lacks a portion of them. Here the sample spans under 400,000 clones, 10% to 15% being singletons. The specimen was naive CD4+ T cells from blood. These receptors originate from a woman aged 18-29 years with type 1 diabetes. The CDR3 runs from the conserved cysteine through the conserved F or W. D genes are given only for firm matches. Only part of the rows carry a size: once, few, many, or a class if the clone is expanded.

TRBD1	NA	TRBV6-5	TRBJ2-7	TGTGCCAGCAGTTACTCTCAGGGGGCCTACGAGCAGTACTTC	CASSYSQGAYEQYF
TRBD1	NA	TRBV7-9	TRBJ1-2	TGTGCCAGCAGCTCCATGCTTGGACAGGGGAGACGTGGCTACACCTTC	CASSSMLGQGRRGYTF
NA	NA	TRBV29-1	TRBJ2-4	TGCAGCGCTAGCACCGGGCGATTAGCCAAAAACATTCAGTACTTC	CSASTGRLAKNIQYF
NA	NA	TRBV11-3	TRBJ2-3	TGTGCCAGCAGCTCCCGCGAGCCTCGGGGTACGCAGTATTTT	CASSSREPRGTQYF
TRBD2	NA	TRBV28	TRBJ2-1	TGTGCCAGCAGTTCCGGAGGGCTAGCGGGAGAGGCCCCTCAGTTCTTC	CASSSGGLAGEAPQFF
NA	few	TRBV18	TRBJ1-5	TGTGCCAGCTCAGCAGGGGCTGGTCAGCCCCAGCATTTT	CASSAGAGQPQHF
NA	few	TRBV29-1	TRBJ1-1	TGCAGCGTTAGCGACAGTACAATGAACACTGAAGCTTTCTTT	CSVSDSTMNTEAFF
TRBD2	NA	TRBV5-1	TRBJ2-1	TGCGCCAGCAGCGTAACGACTAGCGGCACCTACAATGAGCAGTTCTTC	CASSVTTSGTYNEQFF
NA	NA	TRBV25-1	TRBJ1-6	TGTGCCAGCAGTGGGGAGAGCTCCTATAATTCACCCCTCCACTTT	CASSGESSYNSPLHF
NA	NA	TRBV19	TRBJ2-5	TGTGCCAGTAGTATAGGGCACCAGGACTTC	CASSIGHQDF
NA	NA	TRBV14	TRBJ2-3	TGTGCCAGCAGCCCCCTTCGGGAGAATCCCACAGATACGCAGTATTTT	CASSPLRENPTDTQYF
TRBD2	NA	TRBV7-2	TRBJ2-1	TGTGCCAGCACCACAGGGACTAGCGGGAGGGGTGAGCAGTTCTTC	CASTTGTSGRGEQFF
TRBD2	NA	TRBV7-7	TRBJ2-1	TGTGCTAGCAGCTTAGGAGCGGGAGGTCGGTATGAGCAGTTCTTC	CASSLGAGGRYEQFF
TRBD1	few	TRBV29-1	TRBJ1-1	TGCAGCGTTGAAGAAATGAGGACAGGGGCCACTGAAGCTTTCTTT	CSVEEMRTGATEAFF
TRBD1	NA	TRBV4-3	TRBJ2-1	TGCGCCAGCAGCCAAGATGGGACAGACTACAATGAGCAGTTCTTC	CASSQDGTDYNEQFF
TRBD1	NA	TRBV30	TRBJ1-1	TGTGCCTGGAGTTCGAAAACAGGGGTGGGCACTGAAGCTTTCTTT	CAWSSKTGVGTEAFF
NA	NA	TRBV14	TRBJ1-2	TGTGCCAGCAGCCAAGGTTTAGGTCCGGTCGAGGAGTATGGCTACACCTTC	CASSQGLGPVEEYGYTF
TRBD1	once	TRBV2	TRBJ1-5	TGTGCCAGCAGTGACGACAGGGATAGCAATCAGCCCCAGCATTTT	CASSDDRDSNQPQHF
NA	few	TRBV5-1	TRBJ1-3	TGCGCCAGCAGCCCACAGGGATCTGGAAACACCATATATTTT	CASSPQGSGNTIYF
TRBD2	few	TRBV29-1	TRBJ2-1	TGCAGTGACATGGCAACTAGCGGGAGGTACAATGAGCAGTTCTTC	CSDMATSGRYNEQFF
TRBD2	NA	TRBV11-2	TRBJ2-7	TGTGCCAGCAGCTTAGGAGTAGCGGGGCGCTACGAGCAGTACTTC	CASSLGVAGRYEQYF
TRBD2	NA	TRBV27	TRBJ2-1	TGTGCCGTCAGCGGGGGGACTAGCGGTCACAATGAGCAGTTCTTC	CAVSGGTSGHNEQFF
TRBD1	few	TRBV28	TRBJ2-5	TGTGCCAGCAGCCGGACAGGGGGCCGGGAGACCCAGTACTTC	CASSRTGGRETQYF
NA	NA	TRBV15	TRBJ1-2	TGTGCCACCAGCAGAGATAGAGAGGATGGCTACACCTTC	CATSRDREDGYTF
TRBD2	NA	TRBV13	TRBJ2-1	TGTGCCAGCAGAGCCGTAGCGGGAAGATACAATGAGCAGTTCTTC	CASRAVAGRYNEQFF
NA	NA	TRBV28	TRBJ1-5	TGTGCCAGCAGTTTGTTGGGAGTAAGCTTGAATCAGCCCCAGCATTTT	CASSLLGVSLNQPQHF